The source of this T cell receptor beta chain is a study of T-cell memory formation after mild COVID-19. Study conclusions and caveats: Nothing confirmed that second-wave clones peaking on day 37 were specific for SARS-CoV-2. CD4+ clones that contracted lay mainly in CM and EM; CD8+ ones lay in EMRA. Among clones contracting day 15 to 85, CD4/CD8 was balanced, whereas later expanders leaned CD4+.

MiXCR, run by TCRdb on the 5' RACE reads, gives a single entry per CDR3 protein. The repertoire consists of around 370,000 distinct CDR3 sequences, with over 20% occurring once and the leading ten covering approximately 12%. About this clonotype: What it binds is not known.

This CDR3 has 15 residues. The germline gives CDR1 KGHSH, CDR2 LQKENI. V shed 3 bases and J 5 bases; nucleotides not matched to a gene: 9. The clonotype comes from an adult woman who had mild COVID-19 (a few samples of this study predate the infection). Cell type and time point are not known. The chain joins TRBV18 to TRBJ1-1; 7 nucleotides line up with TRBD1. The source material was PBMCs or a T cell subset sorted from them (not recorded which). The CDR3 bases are TGTGCCAGCTCACCTGTTACAGGGGTCGGGACTGAAGCTTTCTTT. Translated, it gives CASSPVTGVGTEAFF.